This T cell receptor (beta chain) came from a study of response to subunit inactivated influenza vaccine. Study findings and constraints: Every seasonal influenza vaccination brings in few new T cells, the authors suggested.

About this clonotype itself: Its matching antigen is unknown.

TCRdb ran MiXCR on the RT-PCR reads and lists one entry per CDR3 protein. The data show about 190,000 distinct CDR3 sequences, with over 13% seen just once and 26% held by the top ten. Germline loops: CDR1 MNHEY, CDR2 SMNVEV (reference sequence). This CDR3 is 14 amino acids long. V lost 2 bases to trimming and J lost 4 bases, with 10 bases between them. This sequence originates from a man aged 45-65 years who received an inactivated influenza vaccine. The chain couples TRBV27 to TRBJ2-3; D is ambiguous. The starting material was CD8+ T cells sorted from PBMCs, obtained 5 days after vaccination. CDR3 DNA sequence: TGTGCCAGCAGTTTAGGGGTCGCAGCAGATACGCAGTATTTT. Its translation: CASSLGVAADTQYF.